These 13 T cell receptor beta chains share one sample of origin, sequenced in a study of shared clonotypes between healthy human individuals. Here immunoSEQ multiplex PCR was the method, and the copy in TCRdb shows in-frame clones only, minus some. Of about 480,000 clones listed, around 74% were seen once; the top ten hold around 13%. The sample was PBMCs. The receptors stem from a woman between 40 and 50 years old in good health. Some clones in this sample may be carry-over from other donors' samples.

The V and J genes are TRBV7-2 and TRBJ1-2, with D maybe TRBD1 (5 bases). CDR3 length equals 12 residues. V was pared by 3 bases and J by 6 bases, with 8 bases between. The germline gives CDR1 SGHTA, CDR2 FQGNSA. CDR3 sequence: CASSFRDHGYTF. CDR3 nucleotides: TGTGCCAGCAGCTTTAGGGACCATGGCTACACCTTC.

The chain has TRBV14 and TRBJ2-1; 9 bases are a match to TRBD2. J gave up 4 bases and V 5 bases, and 6 bases lay outside the gene matches. Germline V gives CDR1 SGHDN, CDR2 FVKESK. CDR3 length equals 15 residues. The CDR3 here is CASSSLAGLYNEQFF. For the CDR3, the DNA is TGTGCCAGCAGCTCACTAGCGGGCCTATACAATGAGCAGTTCTTC. The whole variable domain, filled in from reference TRBV14 and TRBJ2-1, reads EAGVTQFPSHSVIEKGQTVTLRCDPISGHDNLYWYRRVMGKEIKFLLHFVKESKQDESGMPNNRFLAERTGGTYSTLKVQPAELEDSGVYFCASSSLAGLYNEQFFGPGTRLTVL.

V usage is TRBV15 and J usage is TRBJ2-7, with D possibly TRBD2 on 5 matching bases. The CDR3 runs to 18 residues. Germline assignment: CDR1 LNHNV and CDR2 YYDKDF (reference sequence). The V end lost 2 bases, the J end lost 1 base, and 21 bases lay between the germline ends. The CDR3 protein is CATSRPTPGRRLSYEQYF. The CDR3, as DNA: TGTGCCACCAGCAGACCCACCCCCGGTAGGAGACTATCCTACGAGCAGTACTTC.

The sample holds one count of this clone. The rearrangement uses TRBV4-1 and TRBJ1-3, with 11 bases lining up with TRBD1. The CDR3 length is 15 residues. The germline CDR1 and CDR2 sequences are MGHRA and YSYEKL. J lost 4 bases, V lost 3 bases, and 2 bases had no gene match. The CDR3 DNA reads TGCGCCAGCAGCCACCGGGACAGGGGGGGAAACACCATATATTTT. It is translated as CASSHRDRGGNTIYF.

The chain has TRBV13 and TRBJ1-1; D remains unclear. Germline assignment: CDR1 PRHDT and CDR2 FYEKMQ (reference sequence). Deletions cut 3 bases from V and 1 base from J, with 6 bases between. This CDR3 has 13 amino acids. The CDR3 region is CASSFQENTEAFF. In DNA, the CDR3 is TGTGCCAGCAGCTTTCAAGAGAACACTGAAGCTTTCTTT.

As to this clone: Other nucleotide sequences in the sample specify the same CDR3. J is TRBJ1-2 and V is TRBV14; D call uncertain. The V end lost 0 bases, the J end lost 5 bases, and 10 bases lay between the germline ends. The CDR3 has 14 residues. CDR1 and CDR2 from the germline V gene are SGHDN and FVKESK. The DNA for the CDR3 is TGTGCCAGCAGCCAAGACAGGACGGTTTATGGCTACACCTTC. Translation gives CASSQDRTVYGYTF.

This CDR3 reads CASSSTGGLEQFF. In DNA form, the CDR3 reads TGTGCCAGTAGTTCGACAGGGGGCCTTGAGCAGTTCTTC. The V and J genes are TRBV19 and TRBJ2-1; 10 nucleotides match TRBD1. CDR3 length: 13 residues. The V gene end was trimmed by 5 bases and the J gene end by 9 bases; junction bases not matched to a gene: 4. Germline CDR1 LNHDA, CDR2 SQIVND (reference sequence). The variable domain in full, with the rest retrieved from reference TRBV19 and TRBJ2-1, is DGGITQSPKYLFRKEGQNVTLSCEQNLNHDAMYWYRQDPGQGLRLIYYSQIVNDFQKGDIAEGYSVSREKKESFPLTVTSAQKNPTAFYLCASSSTGGLEQFFGPGTRLTVL.

The genes are TRBV5-1 and TRBJ2-2, with D uncertain. This CDR3 has 14 residues. Deletions cut 5 bases from V and 3 bases from J, with 11 bases between. Germline lookup yields CDR1 SGHRS and CDR2 YFSETQ. The CDR3 DNA reads TGCGCCAGCAGTATGGGCCTGGACACCGGGGAGCTGTTTTTT. Translated, it gives CASSMGLDTGELFF.

The chain couples TRBV9 to TRBJ2-3; 9 bases match TRBD2. The CDR3 contains 16 residues. Trimming cost V 2 bases and J 3 bases; bases outside gene matches: 7. From germline, CDR1 is SGDLS and CDR2 YYNGEE. CDR3 DNA: TGTGCCAGCAGCGTGGGGGCTAGCGGGATAACAGATACGCAGTATTTT. Residues: CASSVGASGITDTQYF.

The V and J genes are TRBV11-2 and TRBJ1-2; possible D gene TRBD1, 6 bases. V lost 0 bases and J lost 7, with 18 bases in between. The CDR3 length is 16 residues. The germline CDR1 and CDR2 sequences are SGHAT and FQNNGV. The CDR3 nucleotides are TGTGCCAGCAGCTTAGAGCCCGCAACAGGGTTAAGTGGCTACACCTTC. Translated, it gives CASSLEPATGLSGYTF. The whole variable domain, filled in from reference TRBV11-2 and TRBJ1-2, reads EAGVAQSPRYKIIEKRQSVAFWCNPISGHATLYWYQQILGQGPKLLIQFQNNGVVDDSQLPKDRFSAERLKGVDSTLKIQPAKLEDSAVYLCASSLEPATGLSGYTFGSGTRLTVV.

This chain uses TRBV5-6 with TRBJ2-3; D call uncertain. Germline V lookup: CDR1 SGHDT, CDR2 YYEEEE. CDR3 size: 13 residues. V was trimmed by 4 bases and J by 1 base, leaving 7 bases between them. CDR3: CASSLLRTDTQYF. As DNA, the CDR3 is TGTGCCAGCAGCCTCCTGCGCACAGATACGCAGTATTTT.

A few counts support this clone. The chain is built from TRBV29-1 and TRBJ1-2, with D unresolved. Germline V gene data show CDR1 as SQVTM and CDR2 as ANQGSEA. Trimming removed 3 bases from V and 1 base from J, with 6 bases in between. There are 12 residues in the CDR3. This CDR3 reads CSVEADNYGYTF. CDR3 sequence (DNA): TGCAGCGTTGAGGCGGATAACTATGGCTACACCTTC.

The rearrangement joins TRBV18 to TRBJ1-2, with D possibly TRBD1 on 5 matching bases. CDR1 and CDR2 from the germline V gene are KGHSH and LQKENI. The CDR3 has 15 residues. The V end was cut by 0 bases, the J end by 4 bases, with 12 bases between. CDR3: CASSPPREDTYGYTF. The CDR3 nucleotides read TGTGCCAGCTCACCACCCAGGGAGGACACCTATGGCTACACCTTC.